Reported below is one TCR beta chain. This specimen belongs to a study of regulatory T cells in long-lasting Graves disease. Time point given: newly diagnosed GD, antithyroid drugs for less than 3 months. There was RNA extracted from PBMCs, and the TCR library was made from it. Arm-PCR with iRepertoire HTBI primers amplified the CDR3 regions for these TCR beta libraries. TCRdb redid the calling of the multiplex PCR reads with MiXCR, one entry per CDR3 protein. The sample lists approximately 350,000 distinct CDR3 sequences; 16% were seen once. Germline CDR1 reads SGHRS; CDR2 reads YFSETQ. The CDR3 spans 15 residues. V lost 0 bases and J 9 bases, leaving 16 bases between the germline ends. This same sample was also taken into another study, of T cells in Graves' hyperthyroidism and ophthalmopathy. That study adds: Together with thyroid ultrasound, orbital computed tomography, serum thyroxine and TRAb, clinical symptoms were used for diagnoses. The HTBI primer set drove a first-round RT-PCR of the TCR CDR3. Ophthalmopathy got predicted by the model a median around six months before its onset.

J is TRBJ2-1 and V is TRBV5-1; D tentatively fits TRBD1 or TRBD2 (5 bases each). This clonotype originated in a man aged 35 to 55 with Graves disease. The source was peripheral blood mononuclear cells (PBMCs), collected at new diagnosis, from a patient treated with antithyroid drugs. The CDR3 coding sequence is TGCGCCAGCAGCTTGGATGAGGGACGGGCGAGTGAGCAGTTCTTC. Its protein is CASSLDEGRASEQFF.